This TCR beta chain was recovered during a study of Ad26.COV2.S vaccination and SARS-CoV-2 variants. Findings of the study overall: Recipients of vaccine and of placebo showed similar breadth of their non-spike TCR repertoires. Spike-specific CD8+ and CD4+ T cell responses reportedly showed substantial breadth after vaccination.

The CDR3 consists of 13 residues. V shed 4 bases and J shed 5 bases, with 9 bases lying between them. The germline V gene has CDR1 MGHRA and CDR2 YSYEKL. This clone is a singleton in its sample. The antigen is unknown. Indicated treatment: some 19 received Ad26.COV2.S at low or high dose, single or two shots; about five received placebo; per-sample allocation not given. The study sampled participants on day 63 after the first vaccine or placebo injection. The study used a vaccine consisting of an Ad26 vector that expressed Wuhan-strain SARS-CoV-2 spike. Using immunoSEQ multiplex PCR, the repertoire was profiled, and TCRdb retains in-frame clones only, with some absent. The top ten clones hold about 11% of a sample with about 350,000 clones, about 88% of them seen once.

V is TRBV4-1 and J is TRBJ1-5; D is unresolved. The receptor was derived from a person aged 18 to 65 who received the Ad26.COV2.S COVID-19 vaccine or a placebo. Sequencing was performed on peripheral blood, taken in a trial of Ad26.COV2.S vaccine versus placebo. CDR3 region: CASSRGGYQPQHF. The CDR3 bases are TGCGCCAGCAGCCGGGGAGGTTATCAGCCCCAGCATTTT.